The 13 T cell receptor beta chains below come from one sample, sequenced in a study of blood T cells in healthy people across ages. PCR was performed a second time for 7 to 11 cycles using a sample-barcoded 5' primer and a J-beta primer mix. Each CDR3 protein gets one entry after TCRdb re-called the 5' RACE reads with MiXCR. The table shows nearly 1 million distinct CDR3 sequences, with about 53% occurring only once. Sequenced: blood. These receptors originate from a woman aged 55-69 years in good health.

The DNA for the CDR3 is TGCAGTGCTAGAACGGGCTGGAATTTTCAGCCCCAGCATTTT. This sequence encodes CSARTGWNFQPQHF. This chain uses TRBV20-1 with TRBJ1-5; no definite D call. Trimming left V 2 bases short and J 6 bases short, with 14 bases between. There are 14 residues in the CDR3. CDR1 is DFQATT, CDR2 SNEGSKA, per germline (reference sequence).

This chain uses TRBV27 with TRBJ2-3; a weak D match, TRBD1 (5 bases). The CDR3 loop spans 15 amino acids. Germline values: CDR1 MNHEY, CDR2 SMNVEV (reference sequence). The V gene lost 8 bases and the J gene lost 3 bases, with 18 bases spanning the gap. The CDR3 loop reads CASSAKGLVTDTQYF. In nucleotides, the CDR3 is TGTGCCAGCTCGGCCAAGGGGTTAGTAACAGATACGCAGTATTTT.

This clonotype was picked up one time. One end of the junction fails to match germline, which may point to a read error. The V call is TRBV29-1, the J call TRBJ2-7; 7 bases are a match to TRBD1. Looked up from germline, CDR1 is SQVTM and CDR2 is ANQGSEA. The CDR3 is 15 amino acids. CDR3 nucleotide sequence: TGCAGCGTTGTTTTCGGACAGGTCCTCTCCGACGAGCAGTACTTC. Its translation is CSVVFGQVLSDEQYF.

This chain connects TRBV27 to TRBJ2-1; TRBD1 matches at 7 bases. The germline V gene has CDR1 MNHEY and CDR2 SMNVEV (reference sequence). CDR3 length equals 15 residues. V lost 8 bases to trimming and J lost 2 bases; unmatched junction nucleotides: 9. The CDR3 DNA is TGTGCCAGCGGTCGACAGGGCAGCCCCTACAATGAGCAGTTCTTC. Translated: CASGRQGSPYNEQFF.

The chain employs TRBV3-1 and TRBJ2-3; D ambiguous. Trimming shortened V by 1 base and J by 8 bases, and 13 bases separated the two germline ends. This CDR3 contains 14 residues. Germline V gene lookup returns CDR1 LGHDT and CDR2 YNNKEL (reference sequence). The CDR3 DNA reads as TGTGCCAGCAGCCAAGGGGGAAGGGTCGGTACGCAGTATTTT. Its protein is CASSQGGRVGTQYF.

This clonotype was observed a few times. The CDR3 DNA reads as TGTGCCAGCAGTCTCGAACTAGCGGAATCAAACACGCAGTATTTT. Amino acid sequence: CASSLELAESNTQYF. V gene TRBV6-2 or TRBV6-3 combines with J gene TRBJ2-3, with 8 bases that match TRBD2. The ends lost 5 bases at V and 9 bases at J; junction bases unmatched: 13. This CDR3 has 15 amino acids. Germline CDR1 reads MNHEY; CDR2 reads SVGEGT.

This clonotype was observed a handful of times. The chain joins TRBV20-1 to TRBJ2-3, with TRBD2 identical over 15 bases. The V and J ends lost 3 bases and 5 bases, in that order; junction bases with no gene match: 12. From germline, CDR1 is DFQATT and CDR2 SNEGSKA (reference sequence). The CDR3 runs 18 residues. CDR3 nucleotide sequence: TGCAGTGCTAGTGGGCTGTTTGGACTAGCGGGAGGGGTAGATACGCAGTATTTT. Translating gives CSASGLFGLAGGVDTQYF.

Here the CDR3 reads CAISLHAVRGGSMNEQYF. In DNA, the CDR3 is TGTGCCATCAGTCTCCATGCGGTAAGGGGGGGGAGTATGAACGAGCAGTACTTC. The rearrangement links TRBV10-3 to TRBJ2-7, with a tentative D call TRBD2 (7 bases). The ends were cut back, 5 bases at V and 5 bases at J, with 28 bases in the middle. Per germline, CDR1 ENHRY and CDR2 SYGVKD. The CDR3 length is 18 residues.

This clonotype has ten or more counts. The chain recombines TRBV29-1 with TRBJ2-4; tentatively, D is TRBD1 (5 bases). Trimming stripped 3 bases from V and 8 bases from J, with 14 bases between. CDR1 is SQVTM, CDR2 ANQGSEA, per germline. The CDR3 covers 13 residues. The CDR3 is CSVEALRGDIQYF. In nucleotides, the CDR3 is TGCAGCGTTGAGGCGCTAAGGGGTGACATTCAGTACTTC.

The count of this clonotype is one. The CDR3 sequence: CASSSRTSGRVGNEQFF. CDR3 nucleotide sequence: TGTGCCAGCAGTTCTCGGACTAGCGGGAGGGTCGGCAATGAGCAGTTCTTC. The chain joins TRBV28 to TRBJ2-1; TRBD2 agrees at 15 bases. The CDR3 is 17 residues long. Germline V CDR1 and CDR2: MDHEN, SYDVKM. The J segment lost 6 bases and the V segment lost 4 bases, leaving 7 bases of the junction unmatched. Drawing the rest from reference TRBV28 and TRBJ2-1, the complete variable domain is DVKVTQSSRYLVKRTGEKVFLECVQDMDHENMFWYRQDPGLGLRLIYFSYDVKMKEKGDIPEGYSVSREKKERFSLILESASTNQTSMYLCASSSRTSGRVGNEQFFGPGTRLTVL.

This clonotype was seen only once. Possible read error: a much larger clone is one base away. CDR3 in amino acids: CSVGRDRYEQYF. Written as DNA, the CDR3 is TGCAGCGTTGGCAGGGATCGGTACGAGCAGTACTTC. This rearrangement joins TRBV29-1 to TRBJ2-4; TRBD1 is a possible D gene (5 bases). The DNA end lines up better with TRBJ2-7; the J call may be wrong. CDR3 length equals 12 residues. CDR1 SQVTM and CDR2 ANQGSEA come from the germline V gene.

This clonotype is a singleton in its sample. The chain joins TRBV4-1 to TRBJ1-5; the D gene is possibly TRBD1 (5 bases). This CDR3 region has 16 residues. Trimming took off 4 bases at V and 7 bases at J, with 20 bases between the two ends. Germline V CDR1 and CDR2: MGHRA, YSYEKL. The CDR3 nucleotides are TGCGCCAGCAGCCTCCACAGGCAGGGTGGGATACAGCCCCAGCATTTT. It specifies CASSLHRQGGIQPQHF.

This chain connects TRBV7-2 to TRBJ1-5; no firm D call. CDR1 is SGHTA and CDR2 is FQGNSA in the germline V gene. The CDR3 totals 14 residues. Trimming removed 1 base from V and 5 bases from J, with 9 bases in between. The CDR3 DNA follows: TGTGCCAGCAGCTTAGATCCAGGCGATCAGCCCCAGCATTTT. It specifies CASSLDPGDQPQHF. Full variable domain (rest looked up from reference TRBV7-2 and TRBJ1-5): GAGVSQSPSNKVTEKGKDVELRCDPISGHTALYWYRQSLGQGLEFLIYFQGNSAPDKSGLPSDRFSAERTGGSVSTLTIQRTQQEDSAVYLCASSLDPGDQPQHFGDGTRLSIL.